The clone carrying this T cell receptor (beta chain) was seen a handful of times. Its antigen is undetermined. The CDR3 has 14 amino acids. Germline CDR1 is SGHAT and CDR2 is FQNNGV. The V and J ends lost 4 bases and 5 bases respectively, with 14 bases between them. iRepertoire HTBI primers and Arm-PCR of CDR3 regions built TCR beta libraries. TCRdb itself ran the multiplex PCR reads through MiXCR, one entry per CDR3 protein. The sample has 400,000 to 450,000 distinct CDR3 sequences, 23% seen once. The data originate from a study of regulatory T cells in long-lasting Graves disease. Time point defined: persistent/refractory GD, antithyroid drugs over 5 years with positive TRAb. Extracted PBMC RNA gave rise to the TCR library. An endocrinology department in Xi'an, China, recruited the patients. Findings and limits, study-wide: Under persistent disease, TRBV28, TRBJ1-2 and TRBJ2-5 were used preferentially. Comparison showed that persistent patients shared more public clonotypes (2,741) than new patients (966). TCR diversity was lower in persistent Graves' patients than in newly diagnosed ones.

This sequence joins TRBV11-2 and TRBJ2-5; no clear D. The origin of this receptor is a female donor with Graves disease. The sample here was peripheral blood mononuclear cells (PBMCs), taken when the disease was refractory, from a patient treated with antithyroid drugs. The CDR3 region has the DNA TGTGCCAGCAGCTCGTGGACCCACGAGGAGACCCAGTACTTC. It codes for CASSSWTHEETQYF. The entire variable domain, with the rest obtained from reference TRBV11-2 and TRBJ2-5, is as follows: EAGVAQSPRYKIIEKRQSVAFWCNPISGHATLYWYQQILGQGPKLLIQFQNNGVVDDSQLPKDRFSAERLKGVDSTLKIQPAKLEDSAVYLCASSSWTHEETQYFGPGTRLLVL.